These 26 T cell receptor beta chains came from one sample sequenced in a study of T cell responses to AZD1222 COVID-19 vaccine. The method was immunoSEQ multiplex PCR; TCRdb's version includes in-frame clones alone and lacks a portion of them. Of about 60,000 clones in the sample, around 85% were seen once. Specimen: peripheral blood, collected on day 0 of MenACWY control vaccination. These receptors were taken from an adult in good health.

This clone was seen once. The chain links TRBV7-8 to TRBJ2-1; TRBD2 agrees at 10 bases. This CDR3 spans 14 amino acids. Germline CDR1 reads SGHVS; CDR2 reads FQNEAQ. V shed 2 bases, J shed 7 bases, and the junction held 2 bases outside the gene matches. The CDR3 loop is CASSLRTSGNEQFF. The CDR3 DNA reads TGTGCCAGCAGCTTAAGGACTAGCGGAAATGAGCAGTTCTTC.

This clone was picked up a small number of times. The V gene is TRBV7-2, the J gene TRBJ1-5, with D hard to call. Trimming stripped 0 bases from V and 4 bases from J, with 13 bases between. The V gene's germline CDR1 is SGHTA and CDR2 FQGNSA. CDR3 length equals 16 residues. This CDR3 is CASSLASGRANQPQHF. CDR3 coding DNA: TGTGCCAGCAGCTTAGCTTCGGGCAGAGCAAATCAGCCCCAGCATTTT.

V and J are TRBV6-4 and TRBJ1-1; the D is unclear. CDR3 length equals 13 residues. The V gene's germline CDR1 is MRHNA and CDR2 SNTAGT. The V end lost 5 bases, the J end lost 1 base, and 8 bases lay between the germline ends. The CDR3 DNA sequence: TGTGCCAGCAGTTATACACAGAACACTGAAGCTTTCTTT. Its protein product is CASSYTQNTEAFF.

This clone was detected once. CDR3: CASSWRTGQPSVNTEAFF. The CDR3 DNA reads TGTGCCAGCAGTTGGAGGACGGGACAGCCCTCAGTGAACACTGAAGCTTTCTTT. The J gene is TRBJ1-1, the V gene TRBV28; 7 positions agree with TRBD1. The CDR3 is made up of 18 amino acids. CDR1 is MDHEN, CDR2 SYDVKM, per germline. V lost 4 bases to trimming and J lost 0 bases; unmatched junction nucleotides: 14.

The chain is built from TRBV10-2 and TRBJ2-7; no reliable D call. The germline V gene has CDR1 WSHSY and CDR2 SAAADI. CDR3 size: 13 residues. V was cut by 8 bases and J by 3 bases, with 14 bases left in between. CDR3 in amino acids: CASRWTQDYEQYF. CDR3 DNA sequence: TGCGCCAGCCGGTGGACGCAGGACTACGAGCAGTACTTC.

The chain joins TRBV29-1 to TRBJ2-3; 10 nucleotides agree with TRBD2. V dropped 6 bases and J dropped 2; count of bases not matched to a gene: 5. This CDR3 spans 14 amino acids. Germline CDR1 is SQVTM and CDR2 is ANQGSEA. CDR3 amino acids: CSVGTSEDTDTQYF. The DNA for the CDR3 is TGCAGCGTCGGGACTAGCGAGGACACAGATACGCAGTATTTT.

This chain uses TRBV27 with TRBJ1-2; tentatively, D is TRBD1 (5 bases). Germline CDR1 reads MNHEY; CDR2 reads SMNVEV (reference sequence). The CDR3 runs 13 residues. V was pared by 5 bases and J by 8 bases, with 15 bases between. The CDR3 bases are TGTGCCAGCAGTATCGGGCCCCAGGGAGGCTACACCTTC. As protein: CASSIGPQGGYTF.

This chain joins TRBV10-1 and TRBJ2-1; the D is unclear. Per the germline V gene, CDR1 is WNHNN and CDR2 is SYGVQD (reference sequence). CDR3 length: 15 residues. The V end was cut by 11 bases, the J end by 0 bases, with 17 bases between. CDR3 sequence reads: CAGRSCRSSYNEQFF. The DNA for the CDR3 is TGCGCCGGCCGATCATGCAGGAGCTCCTACAATGAGCAGTTCTTC.

The genes are TRBV7-8 and TRBJ2-2; the match to TRBD2 covers 14 bases. Looked up from germline, CDR1 is SGHVS and CDR2 is FQNEAQ. J lost 4 bases, V lost 8 bases, and 9 bases had no gene match. The CDR3 covers 17 residues. This CDR3 reads CASQGLAGVRVTGELFF. The DNA for the CDR3 is TGTGCCAGCCAGGGACTAGCGGGAGTGCGGGTCACCGGGGAGCTGTTTTTT. The whole variable domain, filled in from reference TRBV7-8 and TRBJ2-2, reads GAGVSQSPRYKVAKRGQDVALRCDPISGHVSLFWYQQALGQGPEFLTYFQNEAQLDKSGLPSDRFFAERPEGSVSTLKIQRTQQEDSAVYLCASQGLAGVRVTGELFFGEGSRLTVL.

V is TRBV4-2 and J is TRBJ1-6, with TRBD1 matching 7 bases. V lost 3 bases, J lost 5 bases, and 4 bases stayed unmatched. Germline CDR1 is LGHNA and CDR2 is YNFKEQ. This CDR3 has 15 amino acids. CDR3 sequence: CASSQGTDHNSPLHF. CDR3 in DNA: TGTGCCAGCAGCCAGGGGACAGACCATAATTCACCCCTCCACTTT.

The chain employs TRBV18 and TRBJ1-1; TRBD1 matches 9 bases. Germline CDR1 KGHSH, CDR2 LQKENI. There are 15 residues in the CDR3. V lost 5 bases to trimming and J lost 6 bases; unmatched junction nucleotides: 10. CDR3 residues: CASSTGQGRLAEAFF. The CDR3 DNA sequence: TGTGCCAGCTCAACGGGACAGGGAAGACTGGCTGAAGCTTTCTTT.

The chain joins TRBV18 to TRBJ2-7; D is perhaps TRBD1 (6 bases). V was trimmed by 6 bases and J by 0 bases, leaving 15 bases between them. In germline, CDR1 is KGHSH, CDR2 LQKENI. The CDR3 spans 15 residues. CDR3 in amino acids: CASSLPDSTSYEQYF. In nucleotides, the CDR3 is TGTGCCAGCTCTCTCCCGGACAGTACCTCCTACGAGCAGTACTTC.

Concerning this clone itself: An end of the junction does not agree with germline; a read error may underlie this. This rearrangement joins TRBV30 to TRBJ2-2, with D perhaps matching TRBD1 or TRBD2 (5 bases each). The CDR3 runs to 21 residues. The germline CDR1 and CDR2 sequences are GTSNPN and SVGIG (reference sequence). The CDR3 protein is CGWSRVVGVGWSEEHTGELFF. In DNA form, the CDR3 reads TGTGGCTGGAGCAGGGTTGTGGGGGTCGGATGGTCCGAAGAACACACCGGGGAGCTGTTTTTT.

The genes are TRBV6-5 and TRBJ1-2, with D perhaps TRBD1 (5 bases). V was trimmed by 4 bases and J by 7 bases, leaving 16 bases between them. Germline values: CDR1 MNHEY, CDR2 SVGAGI. The CDR3 loop spans 14 amino acids. The CDR3 loop reads CASSSQRGVGGYTF. In DNA, the CDR3 is TGTGCCAGCAGTTCCCAACGGGGGGTTGGTGGCTACACCTTC.

This chain joins TRBV7-2 and TRBJ2-1, with D perhaps matching TRBD2 (6 bases). The ends were cut back, 1 base at V and 1 base at J, with 17 bases in the middle. From germline, CDR1 is SGHTA and CDR2 FQGNSA. This CDR3 comprises 18 residues. In DNA, the CDR3 is TGTGCCAGCAGCTTAGACACTCTAGCGCGAAATTCCTACAATGAGCAGTTCTTC. It is translated as CASSLDTLARNSYNEQFF.

V is TRBV19 and J is TRBJ1-2, with D hard to call. Per the germline V gene, CDR1 is LNHDA and CDR2 is SQIVND (reference sequence). Trimming cost V 7 bases and J 0 bases, with 21 bases left between them. The CDR3 runs to 17 residues. CDR3 coding DNA: TGTGCCAGTACCGCTGGTGCAGGAGCCTATTCTAACTATGGCTACACCTTC. Amino acid sequence: CASTAGAGAYSNYGYTF.

The chain employs TRBV15 and TRBJ2-5; the D is unclear. CDR3 size: 15 residues. Germline V gives CDR1 LNHNV, CDR2 YYDKDF (reference sequence). V dropped 0 bases and J dropped 5 bases, with 13 bases sitting between them. This CDR3 is CATSRDLGSWETQYF. DNA of the CDR3: TGTGCCACCAGCAGAGATCTGGGCAGTTGGGAGACCCAGTACTTC.

This chain uses TRBV19 with TRBJ2-7; D assignment may be TRBD1 or TRBD2 (5 bases each). The germline V gene has CDR1 LNHDA and CDR2 SQIVND (reference sequence). V was shortened by 3 bases and J by 2 bases, with 11 bases between the two germline ends. CDR3 length equals 14 residues. CDR3 nucleotide sequence: TGTGCCAGTAGTATTACCGGGACCACCTACGAGCAGTACTTC. It encodes CASSITGTTYEQYF.

This sequence joins TRBV2 and TRBJ2-1, with D unresolved. Germline V gene sequence: CDR1 SNHLY, CDR2 FYNNEI. V was clipped by 3 bases and J by 9 bases, with 18 bases between them. There are 15 residues in the CDR3. The CDR3 DNA reads TGTGCCAGCAGTGAGGCAGGCCAGATAGTAAGTGAGCAGTTCTTC. This encodes CASSEAGQIVSEQFF.

In regard to this clone: The junction differs from germline at one of its ends, possibly a read error. The rearrangement uses TRBV7-7 and TRBJ2-5; 8 nucleotides line up with TRBD2. This CDR3 contains 14 residues. Germline lookup yields CDR1 SSHAT and CDR2 FNYEAQ (reference sequence). CDR3 sequence: CASSFSGNQETQYF. In DNA, the CDR3 is TGTGCTAGCAGCTTTAGCGGGAACCAAGAGACCCAGTACTTC.

This clone was recorded once. The chain carries TRBV4-3 and TRBJ2-1; no firm D call. V was pared by 0 bases and J by 13 bases, with 16 bases between. CDR3 size: 14 residues. Germline lookup yields CDR1 LGHNA and CDR2 YSLEER. DNA of the CDR3: TGCGCCAGCAGCCAAGATATCGATCGGACCATTCAGTTCTTC. Its protein product is CASSQDIDRTIQFF.

This clone was detected a few times. The genes are TRBV19 and TRBJ1-5, with D possibly TRBD1 on 5 matching bases. Trimming left V 6 bases short and J 11 bases short, with 14 bases between. The CDR3 is 12 residues long. The germline V gene encodes CDR1 LNHDA and CDR2 SQIVND (reference sequence). The CDR3 DNA sequence: TGTGCCAGTAGGGACCCAGGGAGAACCCAGCATTTT. Its translation is CASRDPGRTQHF.

The chain combines TRBV14 with TRBJ1-1; 10 positions match TRBD1. Germline V lookup: CDR1 SGHDN, CDR2 FVKESK. V lost 4 bases and J lost 11; bases outside the gene matches: 7. The CDR3 runs to 13 residues. In DNA form, the CDR3 reads TGTGCCAGCAGCCGGGACAGGGGTGGGCTGGCTTTCTTT. It yields the protein CASSRDRGGLAFF.

Only a few counts were recorded for this clone. This sequence joins TRBV2 and TRBJ2-3; D gene unclear. Germline V lookup: CDR1 SNHLY, CDR2 FYNNEI. The CDR3 is 14 residues long. Trimming took off 6 bases at V and 0 bases at J, with 10 bases between the two ends. CDR3 nucleotides: TGTGCCAGCAGGGGCCGATACAGCACAGATACGCAGTATTTT. It encodes CASRGRYSTDTQYF.

This chain links TRBV13 with TRBJ2-6; D possibly uses TRBD1 or TRBD2 (5 bases each). Trimming cost V 5 bases and J 0 bases, with 20 bases left between them. Germline V gene lookup returns CDR1 PRHDT and CDR2 FYEKMQ (reference sequence). The CDR3 is 19 amino acids. The CDR3 DNA is TGTGCCAGCAGCGGCGAACGGGGCAGGATTAGCTCTGGGGCCAACGTCCTGACTTTC. Translated: CASSGERGRISSGANVLTF.

The chain has TRBV5-1 and TRBJ2-5, with a weak D call TRBD1 (7 bases). The V end lost 2 bases, the J end lost 5 bases, and 10 bases lay between the germline ends. This CDR3 is built from 13 residues. Germline lookup yields CDR1 SGHRS and CDR2 YFSETQ. CDR3 sequence (DNA): TGCGCCAGCAGCTTCCAGGGGGGCGAGACCCAGTACTTC. It is translated as CASSFQGGETQYF.